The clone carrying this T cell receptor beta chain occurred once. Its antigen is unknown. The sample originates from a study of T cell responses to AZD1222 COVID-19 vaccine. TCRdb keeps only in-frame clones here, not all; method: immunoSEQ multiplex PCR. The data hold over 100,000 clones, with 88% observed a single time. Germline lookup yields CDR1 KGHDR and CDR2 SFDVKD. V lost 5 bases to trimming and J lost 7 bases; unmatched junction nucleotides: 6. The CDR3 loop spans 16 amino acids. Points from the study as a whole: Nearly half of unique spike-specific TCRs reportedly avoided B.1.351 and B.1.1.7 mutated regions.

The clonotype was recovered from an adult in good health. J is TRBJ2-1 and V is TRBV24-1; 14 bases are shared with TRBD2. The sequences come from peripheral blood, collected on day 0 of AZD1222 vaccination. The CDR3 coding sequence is TGTGCCACCAGTGGACTAGCGGGAGGGCCGGGAAATGAGCAGTTCTTC. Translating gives CATSGLAGGPGNEQFF.